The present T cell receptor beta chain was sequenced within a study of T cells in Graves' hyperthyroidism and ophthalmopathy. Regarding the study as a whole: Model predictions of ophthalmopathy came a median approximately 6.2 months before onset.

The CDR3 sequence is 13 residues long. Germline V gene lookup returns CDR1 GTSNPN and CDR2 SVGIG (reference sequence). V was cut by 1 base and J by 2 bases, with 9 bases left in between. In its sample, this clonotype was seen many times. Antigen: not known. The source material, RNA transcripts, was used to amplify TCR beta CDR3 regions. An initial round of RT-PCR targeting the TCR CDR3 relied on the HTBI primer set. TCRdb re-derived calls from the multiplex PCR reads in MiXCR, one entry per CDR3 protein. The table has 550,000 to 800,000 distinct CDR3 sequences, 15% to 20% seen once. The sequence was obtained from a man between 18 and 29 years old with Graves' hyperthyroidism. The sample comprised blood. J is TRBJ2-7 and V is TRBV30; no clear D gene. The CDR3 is CAWSDDGPYEQYF. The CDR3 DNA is TGTGCCTGGAGTGACGACGGTCCCTACGAGCAGTACTTC.